These 9 T cell receptor beta chains came from one sample sequenced in a study of T cells in Graves' hyperthyroidism and ophthalmopathy. Amplification of TCR beta CDR3 regions used RNA as the template. First-round RT-PCR of the TCR CDR3 relied on the HTBI primer set. TCRdb passed the multiplex PCR reads through MiXCR, listing each CDR3 protein once. The sample consists of roughly 700,000 distinct CDR3 sequences, 15% to 20% of them appearing once. Sequenced: blood. These receptors all come from a man aged 45 to 65 with Graves' hyperthyroidism.

The chain recombines TRBV7-2 with TRBJ2-1, with 7 bases fitting TRBD1. With V trimmed by 5 bases and J by 5 bases, 9 bases remained unmatched. This CDR3 comprises 15 residues. CDR1 SGHTA and CDR2 FQGNSA come from the germline V gene. The CDR3 spells CASSPEGQTNNEQFF. CDR3 in DNA: TGTGCCAGCAGCCCTGAGGGACAGACCAACAATGAGCAGTTCTTC.

Ten or more counts support this clonotype. The V gene is TRBV28, the J gene TRBJ2-3, with 14 positions matching TRBD2. Germline V gene data show CDR1 as MDHEN and CDR2 as SYDVKM. The ends lost 5 bases at V and 6 bases at J; junction bases unmatched: 4. The CDR3 consists of 15 residues. CDR3 nucleotide sequence: TGTGCCAGCAGTCCGACTAGCGGGAGGGAGGATACGCAGTATTTT. Protein sequence: CASSPTSGREDTQYF. The full variable domain, completed using reference TRBV28 and TRBJ2-3, is DVKVTQSSRYLVKRTGEKVFLECVQDMDHENMFWYRQDPGLGLRLIYFSYDVKMKEKGDIPEGYSVSREKKERFSLILESASTNQTSMYLCASSPTSGREDTQYFGPGTRLTVL.

This clonotype was found a few times. The chain is built from TRBV18 and TRBJ2-1, with unresolved D. Germline V lookup: CDR1 KGHSH, CDR2 LQKENI. The CDR3 length is 13 residues. V was pared by 1 base and J by 8 bases, with 9 bases between. DNA of the CDR3: TGTGCCAGCTCACCACAAGCGCCCCATGAGCAGTTCTTC. The encoded protein is CASSPQAPHEQFF.

This clonotype was detected ten times or more. The chain recombines TRBV7-9 with TRBJ1-4; perhaps TRBD1 as D (5 bases). CDR3 length: 16 residues. V was trimmed by 1 base and J by 3 bases, leaving 12 bases between them. CDR1 and CDR2 from the germline V gene are SEHNR and FQNEAQ (reference sequence). The CDR3 sequence is CASSLEGSRANEKLFF. In DNA form, the CDR3 reads TGTGCCAGCAGCTTAGAGGGGTCGAGAGCTAATGAAAAACTGTTTTTT.

This clonotype was counted ten times or more. The chain carries TRBV5-1 and TRBJ1-2, with 10 bases matching TRBD1. CDR3 length: 16 residues. The trim removed 2 bases at V and 4 bases at J, leaving 8 bases unmatched. Per the germline V gene, CDR1 is SGHRS and CDR2 is YFSETQ. CDR3 region: CASSFGDRGRVYGYTF. Here the CDR3 DNA reads TGCGCCAGCAGCTTCGGCGACAGGGGGCGCGTCTATGGCTACACCTTC.

This clonotype came up a few times. A much bigger clone sits one base away, suggesting this may be a read error. V gene TRBV27 combines with J gene TRBJ2-1; 12 nucleotides agree with TRBD2. Losses at the gene ends were 8 bases for V and 5 bases for J; bases not matched to a gene: 4. The germline gives CDR1 MNHEY, CDR2 SMNVEV (reference sequence). This CDR3 region has 14 residues. This chain's CDR3 is CASGSSGRDNEQFF. Here the CDR3 DNA reads TGTGCCAGCGGTTCTAGCGGGAGGGACAATGAGCAGTTCTTC.

This clonotype was counted a few times. The CDR3 bases are TGCGCCAGCAGCCTGTCCTTAGCAGATACGCAGTATTTT. It yields the protein CASSLSLADTQYF. The chain links TRBV4-1 to TRBJ2-3; D unresolved. Per the germline V gene, CDR1 is MGHRA and CDR2 is YSYEKL. With 4 bases removed from V and 4 bases from J, the gap between germline ends came to 9 bases. CDR3 length: 13 residues.

This clonotype was seen more than once but under ten times. The chain uses TRBV24-1 and TRBJ2-3; TRBD1 matches 10 bases. V dropped 4 bases and J dropped 1; count of bases not matched to a gene: 10. Germline assignment: CDR1 KGHDR and CDR2 SFDVKD. CDR3 length: 18 amino acids. The CDR3 sequence is CATSDSQTGTGGTDTQYF. In DNA form, the CDR3 reads TGTGCCACCAGTGACTCTCAAACAGGGACAGGGGGCACAGATACGCAGTATTTT.

The table lists this clonotype with many counts. The chain carries TRBV18 and TRBJ2-1; D remains unclear. Germline CDR1 KGHSH, CDR2 LQKENI. This CDR3 spans 13 amino acids. V lost 3 bases and J 4 bases, leaving 7 bases between the germline ends. The CDR3 DNA reads as TGTGCCAGCTCACCGAGTGATTACAATGAGCAGTTCTTC. Amino acids: CASSPSDYNEQFF. The whole variable domain, filled in from reference TRBV18 and TRBJ2-1, reads NAGVMQNPRHLVRRRGQEARLRCSPMKGHSHVYWYRQLPEEGLKFMVYLQKENIIDESGMPKERFSAEFPKEGPSILRIQQVVRGDSAAYFCASSPSDYNEQFFGPGTRLTVL.